The source of this T cell receptor beta chain is a study of CD8+CD57+ T cells in acquired aplastic anemia. Study as a whole: Each DNA sample taken from sorted CD4+ and CD8+ cells came to 3 to 4 ug on average. Overall study findings and caveats: The study identified twenty-nine CD8+ CDR3 sequences shared by patients and controls.

Patients sequenced had flow cytometry evidence of CD8+CD57+ cell expansion. Both TCR beta VDJ combination and CDR3 sequence profiling were carried out. Genomic DNA was the template for this profiling. TCRdb re-called the reads through MiXCR, storing one row per CDR3 protein. The sample holds roughly 200,000 distinct CDR3 sequences; less than 65% are singletons and the top ten take about 42%. A remark on this clonotype: Its antigen remains unidentified.

The sequencing sample was made of sorted CD4+, CD8+, or CD8+CD57+ T cells (not recorded which) from PBMCs. This clonotype originated in a human donor with aplastic anemia.

The chain's CDR3 is CATSDLTGPEQYF. CDR3 sequence (DNA): TGTGCCACCAGTGATCTCACCGGTCCCGAGCAGTACTTC. This chain joins TRBV24-1 and TRBJ2-7; no clear D. The CDR3 sequence is 13 residues long. The V gene's germline CDR1 is KGHDR and CDR2 SFDVKD. Trimming took off 3 bases at V and 6 bases at J, with 11 bases between the two ends.